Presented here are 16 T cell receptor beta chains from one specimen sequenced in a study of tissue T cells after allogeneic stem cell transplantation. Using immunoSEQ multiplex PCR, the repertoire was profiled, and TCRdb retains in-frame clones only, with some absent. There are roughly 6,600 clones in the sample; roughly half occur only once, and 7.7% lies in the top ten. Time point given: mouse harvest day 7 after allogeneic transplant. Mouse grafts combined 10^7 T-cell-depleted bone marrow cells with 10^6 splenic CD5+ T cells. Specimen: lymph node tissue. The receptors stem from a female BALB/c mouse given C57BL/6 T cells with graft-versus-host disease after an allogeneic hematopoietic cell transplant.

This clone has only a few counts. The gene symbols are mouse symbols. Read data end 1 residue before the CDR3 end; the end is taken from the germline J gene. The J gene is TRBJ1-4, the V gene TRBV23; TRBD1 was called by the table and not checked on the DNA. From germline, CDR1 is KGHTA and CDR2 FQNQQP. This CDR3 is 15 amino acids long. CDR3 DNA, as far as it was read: TGCTCCAGCAGTCAATTCACAGGGGTCAACGAAAGATTATTT. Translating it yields CSSSQFTGVNERLF. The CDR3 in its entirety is CSSSQFTGVNERLFF.

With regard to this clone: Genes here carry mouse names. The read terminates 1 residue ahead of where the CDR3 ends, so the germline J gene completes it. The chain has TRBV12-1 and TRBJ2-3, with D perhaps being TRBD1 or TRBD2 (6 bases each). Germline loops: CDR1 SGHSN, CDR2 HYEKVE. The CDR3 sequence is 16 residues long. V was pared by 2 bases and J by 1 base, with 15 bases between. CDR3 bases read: TGTGCCAGCTCTCCCCTTAGGGGGGTTGGTGCAGAAACGCTGTAT. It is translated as CASSPLRGVGAETLY. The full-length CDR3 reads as CASSPLRGVGAETLYF.

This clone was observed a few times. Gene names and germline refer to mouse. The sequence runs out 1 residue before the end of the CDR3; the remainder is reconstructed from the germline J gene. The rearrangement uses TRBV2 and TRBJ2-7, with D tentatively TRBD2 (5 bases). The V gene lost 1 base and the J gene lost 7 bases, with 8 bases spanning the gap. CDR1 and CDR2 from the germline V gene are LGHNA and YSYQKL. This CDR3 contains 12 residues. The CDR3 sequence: CASSQAGWEQYF. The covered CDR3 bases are TGTGCCAGCAGCCAAGCTGGGTGGGAACAGTAC.

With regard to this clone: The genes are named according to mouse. Incomplete CDR3 DNA: TGTGCCCGGGACTGGGGGTATGAACAGTAC. Amino acid sequence: CARDWGYEQY. The whole CDR3 is CARDWGYEQYF. This rearrangement joins TRBV31 to TRBJ2-7; 11 bases map to TRBD2. The sequenced fragment ends 1 residue before the CDR3 boundary, so the rest is inferred from the germline J gene. The germline gives CDR1 GKSSPN, CDR2 SITVG. V dropped 8 bases and J dropped 4; count of bases not matched to a gene: 1. This CDR3 contains 11 residues. Based on the CDR3 plus reference TRBV31 and TRBJ2-7, the full variable domain is AQTIHQWPVAEIKAVGSPLSLGCTIKGKSSPNLYWYWQATGGTLQQLFYSITVGQVESVVQLNLSASRPKDDQFILSTEKLLLSHSGFYLCARDWGYEQYFGPGTRLTVL.

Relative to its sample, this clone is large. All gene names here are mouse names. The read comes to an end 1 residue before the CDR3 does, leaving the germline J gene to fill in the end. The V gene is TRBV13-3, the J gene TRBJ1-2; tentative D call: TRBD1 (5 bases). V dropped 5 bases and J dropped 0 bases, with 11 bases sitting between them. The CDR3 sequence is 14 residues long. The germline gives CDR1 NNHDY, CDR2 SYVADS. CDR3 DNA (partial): TGTGCCAGCAGCCCGGGACGGACAAACTCCGACTACACC. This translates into CASSPGRTNSDYT. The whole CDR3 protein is CASSPGRTNSDYTF.

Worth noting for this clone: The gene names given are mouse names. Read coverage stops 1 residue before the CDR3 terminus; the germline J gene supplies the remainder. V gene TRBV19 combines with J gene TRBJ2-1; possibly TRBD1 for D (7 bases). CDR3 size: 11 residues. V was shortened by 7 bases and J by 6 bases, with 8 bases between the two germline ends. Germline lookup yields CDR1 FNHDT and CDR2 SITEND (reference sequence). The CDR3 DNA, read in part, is TGTGCCAGCGAGGGGGCTGCTGAGCAGTTC. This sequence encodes CASEGAAEQF. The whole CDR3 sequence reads CASEGAAEQFF. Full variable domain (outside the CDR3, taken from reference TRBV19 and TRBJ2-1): GGIITQTPKFLIGQEGQKLTLKCQQNFNHDTMYWYRQDSGKGLRLIYYSITENDLQKGDLSEGYDASREKKSSFSLTVTSAQKNEMAVFLCASEGAAEQFFGPGTRLTVL.

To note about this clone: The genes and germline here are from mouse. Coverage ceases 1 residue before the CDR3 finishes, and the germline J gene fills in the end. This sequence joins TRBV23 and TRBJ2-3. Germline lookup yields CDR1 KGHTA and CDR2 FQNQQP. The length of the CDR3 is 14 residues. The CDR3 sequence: CSSSFNRNAETLYF. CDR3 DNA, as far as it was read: TGCTCCAGCAGCTTCAACCGGAATGCAGAAACGCTGTAT. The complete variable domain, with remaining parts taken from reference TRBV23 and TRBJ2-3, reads DAAVTQKPRYLIKMKGQEAEMKCIPEKGHTAVFWYQQKQSKELKFLIYFQNQQPLDQIDMVKERFSAVCPSSSLCSLGIRTCEAEDSALYLCSSSFNRNAETLYFGSGTRLTVL.

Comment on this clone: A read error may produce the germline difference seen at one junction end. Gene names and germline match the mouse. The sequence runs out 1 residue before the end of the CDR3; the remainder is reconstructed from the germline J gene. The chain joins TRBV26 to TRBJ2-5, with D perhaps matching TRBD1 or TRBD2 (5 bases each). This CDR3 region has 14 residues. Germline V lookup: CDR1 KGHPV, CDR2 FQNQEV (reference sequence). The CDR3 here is CASSLPGVQHTQYF. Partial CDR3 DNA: TGTGCCAGCAGTCTGCCGGGGGTCCAACACACCCAGTAC.

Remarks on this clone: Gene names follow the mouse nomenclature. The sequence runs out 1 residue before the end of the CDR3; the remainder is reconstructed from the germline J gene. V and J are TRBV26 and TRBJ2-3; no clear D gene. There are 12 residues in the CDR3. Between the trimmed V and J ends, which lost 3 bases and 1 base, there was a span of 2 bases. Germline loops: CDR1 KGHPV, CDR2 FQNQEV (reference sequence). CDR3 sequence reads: CASSLRAETLYF. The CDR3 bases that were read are TGTGCCAGCAGTCTTCGTGCAGAAACGCTGTAT. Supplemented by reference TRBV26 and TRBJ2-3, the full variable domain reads NSKVIQTPRYLVKGQGQKAKMRCIPEKGHPVVFWYQQNKNNEFKFLINFQNQEVLQQIDMTEKRFSAECPSNSPCSLEIQSSEAGDSALYLCASSLRAETLYFGSGTRLTVL.

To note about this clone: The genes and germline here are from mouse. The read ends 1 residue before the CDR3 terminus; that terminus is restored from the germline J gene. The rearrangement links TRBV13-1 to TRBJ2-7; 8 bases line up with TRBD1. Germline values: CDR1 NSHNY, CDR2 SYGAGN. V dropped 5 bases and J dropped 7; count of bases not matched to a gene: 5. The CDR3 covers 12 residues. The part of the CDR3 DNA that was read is TGTGCCAGCAGCCCCAGGGGGCGCGAACAGTAC. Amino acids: CASSPRGREQY. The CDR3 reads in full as CASSPRGREQYF.

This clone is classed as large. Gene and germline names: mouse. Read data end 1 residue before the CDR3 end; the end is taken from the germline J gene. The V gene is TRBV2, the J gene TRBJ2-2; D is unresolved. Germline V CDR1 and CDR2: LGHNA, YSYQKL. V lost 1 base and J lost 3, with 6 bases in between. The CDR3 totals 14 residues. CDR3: CASSQAQYTGQLYF. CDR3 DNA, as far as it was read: TGTGCCAGCAGCCAAGCCCAGTACACCGGGCAGCTCTAC.

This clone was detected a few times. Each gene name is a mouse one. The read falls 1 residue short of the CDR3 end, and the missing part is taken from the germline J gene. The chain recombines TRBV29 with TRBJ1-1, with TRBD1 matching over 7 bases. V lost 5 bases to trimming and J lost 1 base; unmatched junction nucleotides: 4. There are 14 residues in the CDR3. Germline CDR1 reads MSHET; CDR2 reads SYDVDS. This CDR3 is CASSPHRGNTEVFF. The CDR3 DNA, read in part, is TGTGCTAGCAGTCCCCACAGGGGAAACACAGAAGTCTTC.

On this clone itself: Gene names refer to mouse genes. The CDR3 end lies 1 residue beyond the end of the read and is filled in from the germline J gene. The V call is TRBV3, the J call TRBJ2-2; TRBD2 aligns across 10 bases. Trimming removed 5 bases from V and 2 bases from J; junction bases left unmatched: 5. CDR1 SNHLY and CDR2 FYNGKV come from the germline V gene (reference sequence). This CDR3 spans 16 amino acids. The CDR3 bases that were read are TGTGCCAGCAGCCCCTCGGGACTGGGGAACACCGGGCAGCTCTAC. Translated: CASSPSGLGNTGQLY. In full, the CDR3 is CASSPSGLGNTGQLYF.

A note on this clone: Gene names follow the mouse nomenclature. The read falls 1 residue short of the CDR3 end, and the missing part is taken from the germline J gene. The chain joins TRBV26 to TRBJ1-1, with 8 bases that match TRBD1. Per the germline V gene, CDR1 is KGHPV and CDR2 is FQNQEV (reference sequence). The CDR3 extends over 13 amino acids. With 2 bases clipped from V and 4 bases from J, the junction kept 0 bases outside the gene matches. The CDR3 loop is CASSLTGGTEVFF. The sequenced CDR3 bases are TGTGCCAGCAGTCTGACAGGGGGCACAGAAGTCTTC.

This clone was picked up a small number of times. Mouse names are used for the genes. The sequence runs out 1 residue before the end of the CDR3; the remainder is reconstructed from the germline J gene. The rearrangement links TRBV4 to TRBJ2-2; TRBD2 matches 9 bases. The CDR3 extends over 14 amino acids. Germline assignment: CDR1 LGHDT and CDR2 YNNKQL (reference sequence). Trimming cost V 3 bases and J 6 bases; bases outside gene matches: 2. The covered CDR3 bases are TGTGCCAGCAGCTACTGGGGGGGTCCCGGGCAGCTCTAC. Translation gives CASSYWGGPGQLY. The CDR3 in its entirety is CASSYWGGPGQLYF.

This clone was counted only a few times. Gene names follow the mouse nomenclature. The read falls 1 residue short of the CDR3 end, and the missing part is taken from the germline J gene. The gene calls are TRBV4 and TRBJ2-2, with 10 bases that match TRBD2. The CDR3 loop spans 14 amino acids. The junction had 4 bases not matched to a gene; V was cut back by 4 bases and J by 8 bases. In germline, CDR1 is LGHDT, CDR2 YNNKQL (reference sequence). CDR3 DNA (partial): TGTGCCAGCAGCTTCTGGGGGGGCGCAGGGCAGCTCTAC. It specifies CASSFWGGAGQLY. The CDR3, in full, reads CASSFWGGAGQLYF.